A single TCR beta chain is shown here with its context. This entry belongs to a study of shared clonotypes between healthy human individuals. This table comes from immunoSEQ multiplex PCR, and its TCRdb copy is limited to in-frame clones, with some not included. Among millions of clones listed, 85% to 95% were seen once. The sequenced material came from naive CD4+ T cells sorted from blood. Subset given: CD45RA+ positively selected. The clonotype was recovered from a man between 18 and 29 years old in good health.

CDR3 region: CASSLQRQSSSSNQPQHF. The CDR3 region has the DNA TGTGCCAGCAGCTTGCAAAGACAGAGCTCTTCTAGCAATCAGCCCCAGCATTTT. V gene TRBV11-3 combines with J gene TRBJ1-5; perhaps TRBD1 as D (5 bases). Trimming removed 3 bases from V and 0 bases from J, with 18 bases in between. The CDR3 totals 18 residues. Germline loops: CDR1 SGHNT, CDR2 YENEEA.